The clone carrying this T cell receptor beta chain occurred a few times. These data belong to a study of blood T cell repertoires in COVID-19. TCRdb's table, derived via immunoSEQ multiplex PCR, lists solely in-frame clones and lacks some. The sample holds around 300,000 clones, roughly 86% seen once. The study drew participants aged about 18 to 89 years from some 23 US areas. CDR1 and CDR2 (germline): SGHVS, FNYEAQ. V lost 0 bases to trimming and J lost 3 bases, with 11 bases between them. This CDR3 region has 15 residues. Sequences were obtained from PBMCs or T cells enriched from blood (not recorded which). The rearrangement uses TRBV7-6 and TRBJ1-1; D gene uncertain. This TCR came from a woman aged 25 to 39 who had recovered from COVID-19. In nucleotides, the CDR3 is TGTGCCAGCAGCTTAGCAGGACTTCAGGACACTGAAGCTTTCTTT. Translated, it gives CASSLAGLQDTEAFF.